This T cell receptor (beta chain) was profiled in a study of Ad26.COV2.S vaccination and SARS-CoV-2 variants. As regards this clone: What it binds is not known.

The sample's treatment: over 15 received Ad26.COV2.S at low or high dose, single or two shots; about 5 received placebo; per-sample allocation not given. Sampling was performed 63 days after the first vaccine or placebo injection. The vaccine antigen was prefusion-stabilized Wuhan SARS-CoV-2 spike. The assay was immunoSEQ multiplex PCR, and TCRdb's table has in-frame clones only and misses some. This sample carries 300,000 to 500,000 clones, about nine tenths of them seen once, and the ten largest clones take 3.5%. From germline, CDR1 is SEHNR and CDR2 FQNEAQ (reference sequence). The length of the CDR3 is 14 residues. V lost 5 bases to trimming and J lost 5 bases, with 15 bases between them. Study observations and caveats: Spike-specific TCR breadth was greater in vaccine than placebo recipients. Considerable breadth of spike-specific CD8+ and CD4+ T cell responses has reportedly been documented following vaccination.

Sample: peripheral blood, taken in a trial of Ad26.COV2.S vaccine versus placebo. This sequence joins TRBV7-9 and TRBJ1-1; perhaps TRBD1 as D (5 bases). The source of this sequence is a person aged 18-60 years who received the Ad26.COV2.S COVID-19 vaccine or a placebo. This CDR3 reads CASSPGIRDTEAFF. CDR3 in DNA: TGTGCCAGCAGCCCGGGGATCAGGGATACTGAAGCTTTCTTT. Full variable domain (remainder filled in from reference TRBV7-9 and TRBJ1-1): DTGVSQNPRHKITKRGQNVTFRCDPISEHNRLYWYRQTLGQGPEFLTYFQNEAQLEKSRLLSDRFSAERPKGSFSTLEIQRTEQGDSAMYLCASSPGIRDTEAFFGQGTRLTVV.